The 17 T cell receptor beta chains given below trace back to one sample, sequenced in a study of blood T cell repertoires in COVID-19 (dated by TCRdb to the early 2020s). The method was the immunoSEQ multiplex PCR assay. TCRdb took this table from immuneACCESS and kept in-frame rearrangements with V and J called. Such tables lack part of the clones; where checked against another copy, unresolved V genes explain under half of the gap, and the rest is unexplained. The sample table records approximately 330,000 clones; roughly 87% of these occur just once. More than 7.5% of the sample is held by the ten biggest clonotypes. The sample was peripheral blood. All receptors derive from a man younger than 45 with COVID-19, enrolled during active disease.

V usage is TRBV19 and J usage is TRBJ2-1; 8 bases are a match to TRBD1. CDR1 is LNHDA and CDR2 is SQIVND in the germline V gene (reference sequence). Trimming removed 5 bases from V and 6 bases from J; junction bases left unmatched: 12. The CDR3 contains 16 residues. CDR3 sequence reads: CASSPRTGSYLNEQFF. The CDR3 nucleotides read TGTGCCAGTAGTCCCCGGACAGGGTCCTACCTCAATGAGCAGTTCTTC. The full variable domain, its missing parts supplied by reference TRBV19 and TRBJ2-1, is DGGITQSPKYLFRKEGQNVTLSCEQNLNHDAMYWYRQDPGQGLRLIYYSQIVNDFQKGDIAEGYSVSREKKESFPLTVTSAQKNPTAFYLCASSPRTGSYLNEQFFGPGTRLTVL.

The chain joins TRBV10-3 to TRBJ1-5; 8 bases line up with TRBD1. The junction had 5 bases not matched to a gene; V was cut back by 5 bases and J by 5 bases. Germline V CDR1 and CDR2: ENHRY, SYGVKD. The CDR3 is 14 amino acids. The CDR3 region is CAISTGQGDQPQHF. DNA of the CDR3: TGTGCCATCAGTACCGGACAGGGAGATCAGCCCCAGCATTTT.

The J gene is TRBJ2-3, the V gene TRBV7-2; TRBD2 aligns across 9 bases. J gave up 4 bases and V 5 bases, and 16 bases lay outside the gene matches. This CDR3 is built from 18 residues. Germline CDR1 SGHTA, CDR2 FQGNSA. The CDR3 loop reads CASSHKVGAGGRADTQYF. CDR3 DNA sequence: TGTGCCAGCAGCCACAAGGTTGGAGCGGGGGGACGGGCAGATACGCAGTATTTT.

The V and J genes are TRBV24-1 and TRBJ1-1; D unresolved. In germline, CDR1 is KGHDR, CDR2 SFDVKD. There are 9 residues in the CDR3. V shed 8 bases and J shed 8 bases, with 5 bases lying between them. Here the CDR3 reads CATNSEAFF. The CDR3 bases are TGTGCCACCAACTCGGAAGCTTTCTTT.

The genes are TRBV18 and TRBJ2-7; TRBD2 agrees at 9 bases. This CDR3 has 17 amino acids. CDR1 KGHSH and CDR2 LQKENI come from the germline V gene. V dropped 0 bases and J dropped 5; count of bases not matched to a gene: 11. Here the CDR3 DNA reads TGTGCCAGCTCACCACCGTCCGCGGGGGGGAGCCCACACGAGCAGTACTTC. Its protein is CASSPPSAGGSPHEQYF.

The chain links TRBV18 to TRBJ2-7; 12 positions agree with TRBD2. This CDR3 region has 15 residues. Germline lookup yields CDR1 KGHSH and CDR2 LQKENI. The J segment lost 6 bases and the V segment lost 3 bases, leaving 6 bases of the junction unmatched. Here the CDR3 reads CASSPTSGSIGEQYF. The CDR3 coding sequence is TGTGCCAGCTCACCGACTAGCGGGAGTATTGGCGAGCAGTACTTC.

The chain carries TRBV10-2 and TRBJ1-1; TRBD1 matches at 7 bases. The CDR3 consists of 14 residues. CDR1 and CDR2 (germline): WSHSY, SAAADI. With 6 bases clipped from V and 1 base from J, the junction kept 5 bases outside the gene matches. This CDR3 reads CASSLGGSNTEAFF. CDR3 sequence (DNA): TGCGCCAGCAGCCTAGGGGGCTCGAACACTGAAGCTTTCTTT.

This clone turned up a few times. This chain connects TRBV4-3 to TRBJ1-2, with D tentatively TRBD1 (6 bases). This CDR3 contains 15 residues. V lost 1 base to trimming and J lost 4 bases, with 13 bases between them. Per the germline V gene, CDR1 is LGHNA and CDR2 is YSLEER. CDR3 protein: CASSQGTQGIYGYTF. Written as DNA, the CDR3 is TGCGCCAGCAGCCAAGGTACGCAGGGGATCTATGGCTACACCTTC.

The chain uses TRBV4-2 and TRBJ2-7, with a weak D call TRBD1 (6 bases). The length of the CDR3 is 14 residues. CDR1 and CDR2 (germline): LGHNA, YNFKEQ. V gave up 5 bases and J gave up 6 bases, with 17 bases separating them. DNA of the CDR3: TGTGCCAGCAGCGGACTCACAGGGCGAGGCGAGCAGTACTTC. Translated: CASSGLTGRGEQYF.

The genes are TRBV5-1 and TRBJ2-5; TRBD1 matches at 10 bases. With 4 bases clipped from V and 1 base from J, the junction kept 10 bases outside the gene matches. In germline, CDR1 is SGHRS, CDR2 YFSETQ. This CDR3 spans 17 amino acids. CDR3 in amino acids: CASSRGGQGFRQETQYF. The CDR3 nucleotides are TGCGCCAGCAGCAGGGGGGGACAGGGGTTTCGCCAAGAGACCCAGTACTTC.

V and J are TRBV24-1 and TRBJ2-5; maybe TRBD1 (6 bases). Trimming shortened V by 4 bases and J by 2 bases, and 7 bases separated the two germline ends. Germline lookup yields CDR1 KGHDR and CDR2 SFDVKD. CDR3 length: 13 amino acids. The DNA for the CDR3 is TGTGCCACCAGTGACGGACAGCAAGAGACCCAGTACTTC. Amino acid sequence: CATSDGQQETQYF.

In nucleotides, the CDR3 is TGTGCCAGCAGCTTAATACTAGCGGTCTCCTACGAGCAGTACTTC. Residues: CASSLILAVSYEQYF. The chain carries TRBV7-2 and TRBJ2-7; 8 positions match TRBD2. The junction had 3 bases not matched to a gene; V was cut back by 2 bases and J by 0 bases. This CDR3 comprises 15 residues. Germline assignment: CDR1 SGHTA and CDR2 FQGNSA.

This sequence joins TRBV19 and TRBJ1-2; the match to TRBD1 covers 12 bases. This CDR3 contains 15 residues. The V gene's germline CDR1 is LNHDA and CDR2 SQIVND (reference sequence). V lost 4 bases to trimming and J lost 2 bases; unmatched junction nucleotides: 2. This chain's CDR3 is CASSRGTGGNYGYTF. CDR3 nucleotides: TGTGCCAGTAGTAGGGGGACAGGGGGCAACTATGGCTACACCTTC.

The J gene is TRBJ1-1, the V gene TRBV2; unclear D gene. The CDR3 loop spans 12 amino acids. CDR1 is SNHLY, CDR2 FYNNEI, per germline. Trimming stripped 6 bases from V and 10 bases from J, with 15 bases between. In nucleotides, the CDR3 is TGTGCCAGCAGCTCCGGGTCAACGGGAGCTTTCTTT. Its translation: CASSSGSTGAFF.

The V call is TRBV11-2, the J call TRBJ1-2, with TRBD1 as a possible D gene (5 bases). The V end lost 0 bases, the J end lost 0 bases, and 8 bases lay between the germline ends. The CDR3 extends over 15 amino acids. The V gene's germline CDR1 is SGHAT and CDR2 FQNNGV. The CDR3 bases are TGTGCCAGCAGCTTAGACAGGGCCTCTAACTATGGCTACACCTTC. This gives the protein CASSLDRASNYGYTF.

The chain combines TRBV7-2 with TRBJ2-2; 7 bases are shared with TRBD1. The CDR3 totals 15 residues. J gave up 4 bases and V 7 bases, and 9 bases lay outside the gene matches. Germline loops: CDR1 SGHTA, CDR2 FQGNSA. The CDR3 region has the DNA TGTGCCAGCACCCTGGACAGGATCGGCACCGGGGAGCTGTTTTTT. As protein: CASTLDRIGTGELFF.

The chain links TRBV4-3 to TRBJ2-1; D might be TRBD1 (5 bases). The V end lost 0 bases, the J end lost 7 bases, and 13 bases lay between the germline ends. In germline, CDR1 is LGHNA, CDR2 YSLEER. The CDR3 length is 15 residues. The CDR3 loop is CASSQDLPGWNEQFF. CDR3 DNA: TGCGCCAGCAGCCAAGATCTTCCAGGGTGGAATGAGCAGTTCTTC.